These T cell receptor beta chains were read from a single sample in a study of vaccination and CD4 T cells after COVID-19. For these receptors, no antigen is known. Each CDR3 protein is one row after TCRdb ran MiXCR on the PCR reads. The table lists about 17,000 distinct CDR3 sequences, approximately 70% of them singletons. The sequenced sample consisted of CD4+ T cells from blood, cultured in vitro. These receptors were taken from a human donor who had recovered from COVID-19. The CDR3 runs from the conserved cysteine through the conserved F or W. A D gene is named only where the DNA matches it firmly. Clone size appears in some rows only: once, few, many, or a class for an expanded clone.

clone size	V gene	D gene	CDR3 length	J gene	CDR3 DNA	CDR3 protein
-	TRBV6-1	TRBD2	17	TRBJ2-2	TGTGCCAGCAGCGCCCCGGGACTAGCGGGAGGTGGCGGGGAGCTGTTTTTT	CASSAPGLAGGGGELFF
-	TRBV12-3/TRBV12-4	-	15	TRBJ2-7	TGTGCCAGCAGCCAAGCGACGCCGGACCACTACGAGCAGTACTTC	CASSQATPDHYEQYF
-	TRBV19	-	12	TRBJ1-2	TGTGCCACCGAAGGACCGTACTATGGCTACACCTTC	CATEGPYYGYTF
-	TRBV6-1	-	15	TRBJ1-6	TGTGCCAGCAGTCGCCCCGTGGCCTATAATTCACCCCTCCACTTT	CASSRPVAYNSPLHF
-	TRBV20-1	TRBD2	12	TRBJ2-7	TGCAGTGCTATGAGCGGGAGTTACGAGCAGTACTTC	CSAMSGSYEQYF
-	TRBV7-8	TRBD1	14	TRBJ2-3	TGTGCCAGCAGCTCAGGGACAGCCACAGATACGCAGTATTTT	CASSSGTATDTQYF
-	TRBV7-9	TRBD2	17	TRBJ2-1	TGTGCCAGCAGCCTCGGGGTAGCGGGGGGGGCGGGGAATGAGCAGTTCTTC	CASSLGVAGGAGNEQFF
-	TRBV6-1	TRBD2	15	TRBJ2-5	TGTGCCAGCAGTGATATAGGACTAGCCCAGGAGACCCAGTACTTC	CASSDIGLAQETQYF
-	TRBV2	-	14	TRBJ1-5	TGTGCCAGCAGGGGGGGCCCTAGCAATCAGCCCCAGCATTTT	CASRGGPSNQPQHF
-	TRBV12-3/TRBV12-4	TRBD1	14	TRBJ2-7	TGTGCCAGCAGCCCGGGACAGGGGGCGCGAGAGCAGTACTTC	CASSPGQGAREQYF
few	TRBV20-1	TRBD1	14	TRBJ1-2	TGCAGTCTCTACCCGCAGGGGGTTAACGATGGCTACACCTTC	CSLYPQGVNDGYTF
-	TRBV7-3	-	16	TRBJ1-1	TGTGCCAGCAGCTTAACAGGGGGACCCTGGAACACTGAAGCTTTCTTT	CASSLTGGPWNTEAFF
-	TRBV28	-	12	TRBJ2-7	TGTGCCAGCAGTTTGGTCCCCTACGAGCAGTACTTC	CASSLVPYEQYF
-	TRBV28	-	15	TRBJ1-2	TGTGCCAGCAGTTTAGGAATAATACCTAACTATGGCTACACCTTC	CASSLGIIPNYGYTF
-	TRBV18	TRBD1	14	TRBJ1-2	TGTGCCAGCTCACCGGGACAGAACTTATATGGCTACACCTTC	CASSPGQNLYGYTF
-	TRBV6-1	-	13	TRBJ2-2	TGTGCCAGCATGGGAGCCAACACCGGGGAGCTGTTTTTT	CASMGANTGELFF
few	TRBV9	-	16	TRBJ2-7	TGTGCCAGCAGCGTATCAATACAGGGAACGGGCGGCGAGCAGTACTTC	CASSVSIQGTGGEQYF
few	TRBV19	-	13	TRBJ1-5	TGTGCCAGTAGTAGCCAGGGCAATCAGCCCCAGCATTTT	CASSSQGNQPQHF